This is a list of T cell receptor beta chains from one sample in a study of CD8 T cells in ankylosing spondylitis. TCRdb recomputed calls from the 5' RACE reads with MiXCR, one row per CDR3 protein. Of around 250,000 distinct CDR3 sequences in the sample, roughly 10% are singletons; the top ten hold roughly 6.8%. The specimen was blood, either unsorted or a sorted T cell fraction (not recorded which). Receptor source: a male donor with ankylosing spondylitis or in good health (not recorded which). Both conserved end residues are part of each CDR3. Fields, in order: D gene, clone size, V gene, J gene, CDR3 DNA, CDR3 protein. A D gene is named only where the DNA matches it firmly. Some rows have no size entry. The others give once, few or many, or a class for an expanded clone.

-	few	TRBV15	TRBJ2-1	TGTGCCACCAGCAGAGATTTGGGGTACAATGAGCAGTTCTTC	CATSRDLGYNEQFF
-	-	TRBV25-1	TRBJ2-1	TGTGCCAGCAGCCTCGGACCCTATCACTTGATGCATGAGCAGTTCTTC	CASSLGPYHLMHEQFF
-	-	TRBV5-1	TRBJ2-1	TGCGCCAGCAGCTTGGCTCCGGCCTCGGGGGTGAACAATGAGCAGTTCTTC	CASSLAPASGVNNEQFF
-	many	TRBV12-3/TRBV12-4	TRBJ2-4	TGTGCCAGCAGTTCGGGACCCCCAGGAGTGGCCAAAAACATTCAGTACTTC	CASSSGPPGVAKNIQYF
-	many	TRBV5-1	TRBJ2-3	TGCGCCAGCAACTCTGGGAGGACAGATACGCAGTATTTT	CASNSGRTDTQYF
TRBD2	many	TRBV3-1	TRBJ2-1	TGTGCCAGCAGCCAAGAGGGACTAGTGTCTAATGAGCAGTTCTTC	CASSQEGLVSNEQFF
-	many	TRBV20-1	TRBJ2-5	TGCAGTGCAAAGGGACCCCAAGAGACCCAGTACTTC	CSAKGPQETQYF
-	many	TRBV3-1	TRBJ2-2	TGTGCCAGCACGCTCACCGGGGAGCTGTTTTTT	CASTLTGELFF
TRBD1	many	TRBV9	TRBJ2-7	TGTGCCAGCAGCGTAGGACCCACAGGGGACTACGAGCAGTACTTC	CASSVGPTGDYEQYF
-	few	TRBV23-1	TRBJ2-2	TGCGCCAGCAGTCAATGGGTCCAGAGCGGCGGGGAGCTGTTTTTT	CASSQWVQSGGELFF
-	many	TRBV13	TRBJ1-4	TGTGCCAGCAGCAACCCGGGAGCCGGAAATGAAAAACTGTTTTTT	CASSNPGAGNEKLFF